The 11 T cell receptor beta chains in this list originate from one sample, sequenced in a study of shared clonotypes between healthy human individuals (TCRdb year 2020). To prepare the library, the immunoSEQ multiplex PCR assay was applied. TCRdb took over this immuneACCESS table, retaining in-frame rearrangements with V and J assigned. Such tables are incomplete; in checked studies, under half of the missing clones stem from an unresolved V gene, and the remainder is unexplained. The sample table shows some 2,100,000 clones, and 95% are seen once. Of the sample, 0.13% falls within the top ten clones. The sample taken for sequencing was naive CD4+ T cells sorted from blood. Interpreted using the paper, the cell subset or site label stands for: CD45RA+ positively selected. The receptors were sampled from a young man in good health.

CDR3 loop: CASSVEAGGGSDTQYF. The CDR3 nucleotides read TGTGCCAGCAGCGTAGAAGCGGGGGGAGGGTCCGATACGCAGTATTTT. The chain combines TRBV9 with TRBJ2-3; TRBD2 matches 9 bases. The CDR3 is 16 amino acids. The V segment lost 0 bases and the J segment 6 bases; nucleotides outside the gene matches: 8. CDR1 and CDR2 (germline): SGDLS, YYNGEE.

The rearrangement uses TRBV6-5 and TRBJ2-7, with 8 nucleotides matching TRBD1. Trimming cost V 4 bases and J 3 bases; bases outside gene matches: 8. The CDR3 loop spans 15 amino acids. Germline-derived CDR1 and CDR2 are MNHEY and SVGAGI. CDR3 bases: TGTGCCAGCAGTTCGGCGACAGGGGTGAGCTACGAGCAGTACTTC. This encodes CASSSATGVSYEQYF.

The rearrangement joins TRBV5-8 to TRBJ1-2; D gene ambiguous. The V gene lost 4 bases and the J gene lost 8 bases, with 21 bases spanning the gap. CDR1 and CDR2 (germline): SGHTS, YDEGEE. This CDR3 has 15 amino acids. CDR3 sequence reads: CASSGDIGYFGGYTF. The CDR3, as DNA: TGTGCCAGCAGCGGTGACATCGGGTATTTCGGCGGCTACACCTTC.

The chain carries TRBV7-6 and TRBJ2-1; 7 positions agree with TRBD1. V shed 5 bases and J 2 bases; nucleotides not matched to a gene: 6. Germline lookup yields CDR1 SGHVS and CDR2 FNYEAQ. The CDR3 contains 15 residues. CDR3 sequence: CASSALQGAYNEQFF. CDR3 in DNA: TGTGCCAGCAGCGCCCTCCAGGGGGCCTACAATGAGCAGTTCTTC.

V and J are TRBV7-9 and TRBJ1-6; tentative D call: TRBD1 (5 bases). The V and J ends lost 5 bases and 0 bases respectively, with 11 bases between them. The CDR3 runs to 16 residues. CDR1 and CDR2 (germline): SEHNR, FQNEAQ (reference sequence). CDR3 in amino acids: CASSGRQSSYNSPLHF. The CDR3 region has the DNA TGTGCCAGCAGCGGGAGACAGAGCTCCTATAATTCACCCCTCCACTTT.

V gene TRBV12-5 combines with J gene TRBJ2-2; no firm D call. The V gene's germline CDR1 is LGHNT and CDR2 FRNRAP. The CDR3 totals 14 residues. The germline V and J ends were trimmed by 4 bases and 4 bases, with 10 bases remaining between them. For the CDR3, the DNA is TGTGCTAGTGGTTCCCGTTTTGGCACCGGGGAGCTGTTTTTT. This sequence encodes CASGSRFGTGELFF.

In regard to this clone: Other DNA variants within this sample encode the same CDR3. Here the CDR3 DNA reads TGTGCCAGCAGCGCAGGGCGCTCTGGGGCCAACGTCCTGACTTTC. Translated, it gives CASSAGRSGANVLTF. The J gene is TRBJ2-6, the V gene TRBV5-6; maybe TRBD1 (5 bases). With 4 bases removed from V and 0 bases from J, the gap between germline ends came to 8 bases. The CDR3 contains 15 residues. Germline lookup yields CDR1 SGHDT and CDR2 YYEEEE.

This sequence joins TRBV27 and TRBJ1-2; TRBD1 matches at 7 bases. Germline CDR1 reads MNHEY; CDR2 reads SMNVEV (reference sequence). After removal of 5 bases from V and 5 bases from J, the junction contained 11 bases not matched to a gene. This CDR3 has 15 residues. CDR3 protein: CASSPNRGRYYGYTF. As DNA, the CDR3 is TGTGCCAGCAGTCCCAACAGGGGTCGGTATTATGGCTACACCTTC.

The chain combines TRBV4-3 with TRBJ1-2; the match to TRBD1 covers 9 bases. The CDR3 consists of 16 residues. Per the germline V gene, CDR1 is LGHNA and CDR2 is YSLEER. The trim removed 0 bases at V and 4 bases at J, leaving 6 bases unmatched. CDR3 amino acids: CASSQDETGGFYGYTF. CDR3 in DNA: TGCGCCAGCAGCCAAGATGAGACAGGGGGTTTCTATGGCTACACCTTC.

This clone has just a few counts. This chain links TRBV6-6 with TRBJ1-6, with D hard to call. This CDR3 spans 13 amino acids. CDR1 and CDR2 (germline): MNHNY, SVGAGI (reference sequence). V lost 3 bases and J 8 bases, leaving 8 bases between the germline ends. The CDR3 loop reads CASSYGLYSPLHF. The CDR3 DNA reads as TGTGCCAGCAGTTATGGACTGTATTCACCCCTCCACTTT.

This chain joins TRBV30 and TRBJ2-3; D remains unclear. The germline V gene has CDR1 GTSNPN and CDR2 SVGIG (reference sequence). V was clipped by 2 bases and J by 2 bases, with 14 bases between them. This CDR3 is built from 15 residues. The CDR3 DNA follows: TGTGCCTGGAGTCAAACGCGCCGAGACACAGATACGCAGTATTTT. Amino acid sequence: CAWSQTRRDTDTQYF. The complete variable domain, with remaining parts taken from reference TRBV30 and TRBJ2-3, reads SQTIHQWPATLVQPVGSPLSLECTVEGTSNPNLYWYRQAAGRGLQLLFYSVGIGQISSEVPQNLSASRPQDRQFILSSKKLLLSDSGFYLCAWSQTRRDTDTQYFGPGTRLTVL.